A single TCR beta chain is shown here with its context. The antigen remains undetermined. This CDR3 is 13 amino acids long. V was clipped by 8 bases and J by 0 bases, with 8 bases between them. Per the germline V gene, CDR1 is MNHEY and CDR2 is SVGAGI. This sample was taken from a study of shared clonotypes between healthy human individuals. General study points: Estimated richness was generally greater in naive than memory subsets. When naive CD4 clonotypes were compared across a few donors, 4% to 6.5% were shared. Sequencing depth was a factor that was expected to affect clonotype sharing among donors.

The study ran the assay at deep level. The repertoire was sequenced with immunoSEQ multiplex PCR; TCRdb's copy has only in-frame clones and lacks some. The table has around 940,000 clones, roughly 72% seen once; the top ten hold about 1.5%. The TCR was taken from a man in his late teens or twenties in good health. The sample was memory CD4+ T cells sorted from blood. Subset defined: CD45RA-negative fraction. The gene calls are TRBV6-5 and TRBJ1-5; D is ambiguous. The CDR3 loop is CASLAHSNQPQHF. For the CDR3, the DNA is TGTGCCAGCTTAGCACATAGCAATCAGCCCCAGCATTTT.